The 2 T cell receptor beta chains presented below share a single source sample, sequenced in a study of blood T cell repertoires in COVID-19 (dated by TCRdb to 2019 to 2021). Preparation of the library involved the immunoSEQ multiplex PCR assay. This is the immuneACCESS table as TCRdb keeps it, with only in-frame sequences that have V and J called. A part of the clones is gone; compared with another copy, unresolved V genes explain less than half, and the rest is unexplained. The table for this sample lists under 300,000 clones; 85% to 90% of them were counted only once. The ten most abundant clones make up less than 2% of the sample. Material: PBMCs or T cells enriched from blood (not recorded which). The receptors were sampled from a woman aged 55-70 years who had recovered from COVID-19.

This clone was detected only once. This sequence joins TRBV10-3 and TRBJ2-7; TRBD1 matches 9 bases. CDR1 and CDR2 from the germline V gene are ENHRY and SYGVKD. V was pared by 10 bases and J by 5 bases, with 9 bases of the junction left unmatched. The CDR3 is 13 amino acids. The CDR3 loop is CATAGTGSDEQYF. Written as DNA, the CDR3 is TGTGCCACCGCCGGGACAGGGTCCGACGAGCAGTACTTC.

This clone was seen a single time. The CDR3 DNA reads as TGTGCCAGCAGCCCCTTATGGGGGAGGGCCTACAATGAGCAGTTCTTC. It specifies CASSPLWGRAYNEQFF. The chain links TRBV4-2 to TRBJ2-1, with 7 bases aligning to TRBD2. Trimming took 4 bases from V and 2 from J; bases not matched to a gene: 8. Per the germline V gene, CDR1 is LGHNA and CDR2 is YNFKEQ. This CDR3 contains 16 residues.